The 5 T cell receptor beta chains presented below share a single source sample, sequenced in a study of T cells in Graves' hyperthyroidism and ophthalmopathy. Using RNA transcripts as the source, TCR beta CDR3 regions were amplified. When the TCR CDR3 underwent first-round RT-PCR, the HTBI primer set was used. TCRdb recomputed calls from the multiplex PCR reads with MiXCR, one row per CDR3 protein. The table has roughly 600,000 distinct CDR3 sequences, around 13% seen once. The sequencing sample was made of blood. The source is a woman in her forties or fifties with Graves' ophthalmopathy.

The table lists this clonotype with many counts. The CDR3 loop is CASSFFGRTSYEQYF. The CDR3 DNA sequence: TGTGCCAGCAGCTTTTTCGGGAGGACCTCCTACGAGCAGTACTTC. J is TRBJ2-7 and V is TRBV7-8, with 7 bases identical to TRBD2. Germline CDR1 reads SGHVS; CDR2 reads FQNEAQ. The CDR3 consists of 15 residues. V shed 3 bases, J shed 0 bases, and the junction held 5 bases outside the gene matches.

The chain carries TRBV20-1 and TRBJ1-1; D unresolved. Trimming took 7 bases from V and 3 from J, leaving 6 bases between them. The CDR3 covers 10 residues. Germline V gene lookup returns CDR1 DFQATT and CDR2 SNEGSKA (reference sequence). CDR3 sequence reads: CSVTHTEAFF. CDR3 nucleotides: TGCAGTGTCACACACACTGAAGCTTTCTTT.

This clonotype was observed many times. The rearrangement joins TRBV18 to TRBJ1-6; no reliable D call. The germline gives CDR1 KGHSH, CDR2 LQKENI. The CDR3 contains 15 residues. Trimming removed 3 bases at V and 3 bases at J, with 9 bases between. The CDR3 protein is CASSPAGNYNSPLHF. CDR3 sequence (DNA): TGTGCCAGCTCACCCGCCGGGAACTATAATTCACCCCTCCACTTT.

V usage is TRBV7-8 and J usage is TRBJ2-7; TRBD2 agrees at 13 bases. With V trimmed by 3 bases and J by 5 bases, 7 bases remained unmatched. This CDR3 region has 16 residues. Germline CDR1 reads SGHVS; CDR2 reads FQNEAQ. CDR3 in amino acids: CASSLGRLAGGHEQYF. CDR3 in DNA: TGTGCCAGCAGCTTGGGACGACTAGCGGGAGGCCACGAGCAGTACTTC.

This clonotype was detected many times. The rearrangement joins TRBV5-1 to TRBJ2-7, with TRBD2 identical over 11 bases. The trim removed 4 bases at V and 4 bases at J, leaving 7 bases unmatched. Germline loops: CDR1 SGHRS, CDR2 YFSETQ. CDR3 size: 15 residues. DNA of the CDR3: TGCGCCAGCAGCCCCCGGACTAGCGGGCCATACGAGCAGTACTTC. Encoded protein: CASSPRTSGPYEQYF.